These 11 T cell receptor beta chains were sequenced from one sample in a study of CD8 T cells in ankylosing spondylitis (dated by TCRdb to 2016 to 2017). Library method: 5' RACE. Sequencing instrument: Illumina HiSeq 2500. Using fastp trimming at Q25 and MiXCR clonotype assembly, TCRdb reanalyzed the public sequencing data and kept in-frame beta chains. Duplicate CDR3 protein sequences are folded into a single record with the most common DNA and genes. In all, the sample holds some 130,000 distinct CDR3 sequences, and about an eighth of those were seen once. The ten largest clones represent approximately 3.1% of the sample. Specimen: blood, either unsorted or a sorted T cell fraction (not recorded which). The receptor source for this set is a female donor with ankylosing spondylitis or in good health (not recorded which).

This clonotype was detected ten times or more. The chain couples TRBV29-1 to TRBJ1-4, with D possibly being TRBD1 (5 bases). CDR1 and CDR2 from the germline V gene are SQVTM and ANQGSEA. CDR3 length: 15 amino acids. The germline V and J ends were trimmed by 0 bases and 7 bases, with 15 bases remaining between them. Here the CDR3 DNA reads TGCAGCGTTGAAGATACGGGGGTGAGGCCTGAAAAACTGTTTTTT. Its protein is CSVEDTGVRPEKLFF.

There are many counts of this clonotype. V and J are TRBV12-3 or TRBV12-4 and TRBJ2-2; D is unclear. The CDR3 contains 15 residues. The V end was cut by 2 bases, the J end by 2 bases, with 9 bases between. The CDR3 region is CASSLRQFNTGELFF. DNA for the CDR3: TGTGCCAGCAGTTTACGGCAGTTCAACACCGGGGAGCTGTTTTTT.

This clonotype turned up a few times. J is TRBJ1-4 and V is TRBV20-1; D call uncertain. There are 15 residues in the CDR3. Germline V gene data show CDR1 as DFQATT and CDR2 as SNEGSKA (reference sequence). Trimming took off 6 bases at V and 0 bases at J, with 14 bases between the two ends. The CDR3 DNA is TGCAGTGCGGGAGACCCCAGGTCAACTAATGAAAAACTGTTTTTT. It specifies CSAGDPRSTNEKLFF.

The chain uses TRBV12-3 or TRBV12-4 and TRBJ1-5; D is unresolved. V was clipped by 6 bases and J by 9 bases, with 15 bases between them. CDR3 length equals 13 residues. For the CDR3, the DNA is TGTGCCAGCAGCCCTGACAAGCCCGCGCCCCAGCATTTT. It yields the protein CASSPDKPAPQHF.

This clonotype was observed a few times. The J gene is TRBJ1-2, the V gene TRBV5-1, with D unclear. Trimming removed 0 bases from V and 8 bases from J, with 14 bases in between. CDR3 length: 14 amino acids. Looked up from germline, CDR1 is SGHRS and CDR2 is YFSETQ. CDR3 sequence: CASSLVGLSTGYTF. DNA for the CDR3: TGCGCCAGCAGCTTGGTTGGTCTCTCGACAGGCTACACCTTC.

This clonotype was counted between two and nine times. The DNA for the CDR3 is TGTGCCAGCAGCTCAGGGGTCGGCCACCCTCTCGAGCAGTACTTC. Residues: CASSSGVGHPLEQYF. The V gene is TRBV5-6, the J gene TRBJ2-7; a weak D match, TRBD1 (6 bases). CDR3 length equals 15 residues. V gave up 3 bases and J gave up 6 bases, with 19 bases separating them. The V gene's germline CDR1 is SGHDT and CDR2 YYEEEE.

The chain carries TRBV18 and TRBJ2-3; tentatively, D is TRBD2 (7 bases). Trimming left V 5 bases short and J 3 bases short, with 18 bases between. The CDR3 totals 16 residues. Germline V gene sequence: CDR1 KGHSH, CDR2 LQKENI. This CDR3 is CASSAQLARGTDTQYF. In nucleotides, the CDR3 is TGTGCCAGCTCAGCCCAACTAGCGAGGGGGACAGATACGCAGTATTTT.

J is TRBJ1-2 and V is TRBV20-1; 8 bases line up with TRBD1. The CDR3 consists of 14 residues. Germline V lookup: CDR1 DFQATT, CDR2 SNEGSKA (reference sequence). The CDR3 nucleotides read TGCAGCGCATTTCCGGACAGGGCCAGTGCTGGCTACACCTTC. This encodes CSAFPDRASAGYTF.

On this clonotype: This may be a read error: a much more frequent sequence differs by one nucleotide. The V call is TRBV20-1, the J call TRBJ2-1; D possibly uses TRBD1 or TRBD2 (6 bases each). The CDR3 has 12 amino acids. V lost 8 bases and J 4 bases, leaving 12 bases between the germline ends. Germline V gene sequence: CDR1 DFQATT, CDR2 SNEGSKA (reference sequence). The CDR3 nucleotides read TGCAGTCGGGGGCCCTGGTACAATGAGCAGTTCTTC. Translated, it gives CSRGPWYNEQFF.

The V gene is TRBV18, the J gene TRBJ1-5, with D perhaps TRBD1 (5 bases). The germline V gene has CDR1 KGHSH and CDR2 LQKENI. The CDR3 totals 16 residues. V was cut by 5 bases and J by 5 bases, with 19 bases left in between. CDR3 nucleotides: TGTGCCAGCTCATCAGAACCGGGACGGCGTGATCAGCCCCAGCATTTT. It encodes CASSSEPGRRDQPQHF.

This clonotype was detected ten times or more. This chain connects TRBV20-1 to TRBJ1-3, with a weak D call TRBD1 (5 bases). The length of the CDR3 is 14 residues. V lost 4 bases and J 0 bases, leaving 10 bases between the germline ends. The germline V gene has CDR1 DFQATT and CDR2 SNEGSKA (reference sequence). The CDR3 spells CSANQGFSGNTIYF. The CDR3 DNA reads TGCAGTGCTAATCAGGGTTTCTCTGGAAACACCATATATTTT.